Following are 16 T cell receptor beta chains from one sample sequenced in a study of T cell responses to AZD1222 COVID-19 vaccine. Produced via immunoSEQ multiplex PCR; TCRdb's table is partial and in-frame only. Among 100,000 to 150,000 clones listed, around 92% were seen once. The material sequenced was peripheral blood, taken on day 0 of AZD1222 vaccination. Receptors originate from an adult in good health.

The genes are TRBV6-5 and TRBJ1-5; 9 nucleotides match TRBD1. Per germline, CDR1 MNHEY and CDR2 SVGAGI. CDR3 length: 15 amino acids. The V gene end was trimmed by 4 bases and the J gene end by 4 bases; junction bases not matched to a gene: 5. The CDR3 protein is CASSLTGTGNQPQHF. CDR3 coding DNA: TGTGCCAGCAGTTTGACCGGGACAGGGAATCAGCCCCAGCATTTT.

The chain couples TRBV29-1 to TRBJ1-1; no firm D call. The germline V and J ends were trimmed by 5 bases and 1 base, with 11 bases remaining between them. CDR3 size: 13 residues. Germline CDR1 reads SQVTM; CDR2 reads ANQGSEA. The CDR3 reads CSVMISGNTEAFF. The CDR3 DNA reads TGCAGCGTTATGATTTCAGGGAACACTGAAGCTTTCTTT.

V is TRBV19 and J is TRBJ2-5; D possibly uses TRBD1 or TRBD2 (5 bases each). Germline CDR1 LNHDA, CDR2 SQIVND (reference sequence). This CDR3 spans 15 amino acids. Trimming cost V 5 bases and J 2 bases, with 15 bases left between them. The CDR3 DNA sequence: TGTGCCAGTAGTCCGCCAGGGAGACCTCAAGAGACCCAGTACTTC. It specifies CASSPPGRPQETQYF.

The CDR3 coding sequence is TGTGCCAGTTTCTCTAACTATGGCTACACCTTC. It specifies CASFSNYGYTF. The chain employs TRBV7-9 and TRBJ1-2; D gene unclear. Trimming left V 9 bases short and J 0 bases short, with 5 bases between. The CDR3 has 11 residues. CDR1 is SEHNR and CDR2 is FQNEAQ in the germline V gene (reference sequence). Full variable domain (missing parts from reference TRBV7-9 and TRBJ1-2): DTGVSQNPRHKITKRGQNVTFRCDPISEHNRLYWYRQTLGQGPEFLTYFQNEAQLEKSRLLSDRFSAERPKGSFSTLEIQRTEQGDSAMYLCASFSNYGYTFGSGTRLTVV.

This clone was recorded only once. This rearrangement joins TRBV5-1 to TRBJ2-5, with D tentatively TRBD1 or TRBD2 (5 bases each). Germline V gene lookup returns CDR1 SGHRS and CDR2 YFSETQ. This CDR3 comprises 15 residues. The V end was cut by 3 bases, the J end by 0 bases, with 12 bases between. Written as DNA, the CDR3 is TGCGCCAGCAGCTCGGGACGGAGGTACCAAGAGACCCAGTACTTC. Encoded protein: CASSSGRRYQETQYF. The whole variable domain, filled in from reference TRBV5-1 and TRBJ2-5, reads KAGVTQTPRYLIKTRGQQVTLSCSPISGHRSVSWYQQTPGQGLQFLFEYFSETQRNKGNFPGRFSGRQFSNSRSEMNVSTLELGDSALYLCASSSGRRYQETQYFGPGTRLLVL.

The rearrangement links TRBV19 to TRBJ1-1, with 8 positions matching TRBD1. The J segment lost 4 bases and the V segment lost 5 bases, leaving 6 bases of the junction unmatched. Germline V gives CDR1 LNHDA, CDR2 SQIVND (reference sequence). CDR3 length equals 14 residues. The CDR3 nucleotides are TGTGCCAGTAGTCCACAGGGGGGGGTCACTGAAGCTTTCTTT. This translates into CASSPQGGVTEAFF. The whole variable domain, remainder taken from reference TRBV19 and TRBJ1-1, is DGGITQSPKYLFRKEGQNVTLSCEQNLNHDAMYWYRQDPGQGLRLIYYSQIVNDFQKGDIAEGYSVSREKKESFPLTVTSAQKNPTAFYLCASSPQGGVTEAFFGQGTRLTVV.

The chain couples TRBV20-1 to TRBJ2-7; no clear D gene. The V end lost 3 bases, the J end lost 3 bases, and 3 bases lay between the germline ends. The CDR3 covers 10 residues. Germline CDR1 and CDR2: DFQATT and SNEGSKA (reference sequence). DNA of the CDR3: TGCAGTGCTAGGCTCTACGAGCAGTACTTC. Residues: CSARLYEQYF.

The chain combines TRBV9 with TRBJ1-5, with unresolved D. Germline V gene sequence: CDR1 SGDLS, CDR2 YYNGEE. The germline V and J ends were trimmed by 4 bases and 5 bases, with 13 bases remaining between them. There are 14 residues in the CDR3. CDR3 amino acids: CASSNSGSHQPQHF. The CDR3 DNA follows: TGTGCCAGCAGCAATTCTGGGAGCCATCAGCCCCAGCATTTT. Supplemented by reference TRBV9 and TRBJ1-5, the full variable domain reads DSGVTQTPKHLITATGQRVTLRCSPRSGDLSVYWYQQSLDQGLQFLIQYYNGEERAKGNILERFSAQQFPDLHSELNLSSLELGDSALYFCASSNSGSHQPQHFGDGTRLSIL.

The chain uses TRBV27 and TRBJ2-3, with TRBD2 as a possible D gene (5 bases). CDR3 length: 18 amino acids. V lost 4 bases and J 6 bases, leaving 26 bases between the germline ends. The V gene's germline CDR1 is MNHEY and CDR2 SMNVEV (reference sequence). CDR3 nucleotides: TGTGCCAGCAGTTCCTCCGGTTTCGGCGACTACCCCGTTGATACGCAGTATTTT. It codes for CASSSSGFGDYPVDTQYF.

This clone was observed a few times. In nucleotides, the CDR3 is TGTGCCAGCAGTCAGATCTACAGGGCCTCTGAAGCTTTCTTT. As protein: CASSQIYRASEAFF. V is TRBV3-1 (or the pseudogene TRBV3-2) and J is TRBJ1-1; perhaps TRBD1 as D (6 bases). The CDR3 has 14 residues. Germline CDR1 and CDR2: LGHDT and YNNKEL (reference sequence). V was cut by 6 bases and J by 6 bases, with 17 bases left in between.

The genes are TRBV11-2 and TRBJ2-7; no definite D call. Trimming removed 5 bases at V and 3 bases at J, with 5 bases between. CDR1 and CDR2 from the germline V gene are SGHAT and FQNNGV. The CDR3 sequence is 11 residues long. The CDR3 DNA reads TGTGCCAGCAGCACCAACTACGAGCAGTACTTC. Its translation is CASSTNYEQYF.

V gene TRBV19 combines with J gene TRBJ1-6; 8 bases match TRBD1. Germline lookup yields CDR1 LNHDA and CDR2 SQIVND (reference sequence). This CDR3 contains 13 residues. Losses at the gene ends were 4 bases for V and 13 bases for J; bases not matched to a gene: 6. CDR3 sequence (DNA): TGTGCCAGTAGTACGACAGGGGAAAGGCCCCTCCACTTT. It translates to CASSTTGERPLHF.

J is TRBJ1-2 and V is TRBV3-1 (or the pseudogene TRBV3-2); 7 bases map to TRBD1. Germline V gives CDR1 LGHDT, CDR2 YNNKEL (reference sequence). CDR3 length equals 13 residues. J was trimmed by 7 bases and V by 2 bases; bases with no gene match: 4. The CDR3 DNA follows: TGTGCCAGCAGCCAAAGGACAGGCCGTGGCTACACCTTC. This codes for CASSQRTGRGYTF.

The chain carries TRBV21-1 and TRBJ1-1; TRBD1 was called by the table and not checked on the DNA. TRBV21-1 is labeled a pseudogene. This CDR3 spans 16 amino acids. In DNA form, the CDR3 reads TGTGCCAGCAGCAAAAAAAGGATCAGGGTTAACACTGAAGCTTTCTTT. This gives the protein CASSKKRIRVNTEAFF.

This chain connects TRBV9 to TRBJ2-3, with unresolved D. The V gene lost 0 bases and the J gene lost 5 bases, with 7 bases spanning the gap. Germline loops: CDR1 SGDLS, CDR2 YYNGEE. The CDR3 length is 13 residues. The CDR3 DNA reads TGTGCCAGCAGCGTAGTCCCCATAGATACGCAGTATTTT. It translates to CASSVVPIDTQYF.

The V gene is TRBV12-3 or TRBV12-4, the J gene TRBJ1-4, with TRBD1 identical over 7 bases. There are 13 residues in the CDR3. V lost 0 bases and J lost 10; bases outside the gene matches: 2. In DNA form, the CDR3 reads TGTGCCAGCAGTTTAGCGGGGGACAGAAAACTGTTTTTT. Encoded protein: CASSLAGDRKLFF.